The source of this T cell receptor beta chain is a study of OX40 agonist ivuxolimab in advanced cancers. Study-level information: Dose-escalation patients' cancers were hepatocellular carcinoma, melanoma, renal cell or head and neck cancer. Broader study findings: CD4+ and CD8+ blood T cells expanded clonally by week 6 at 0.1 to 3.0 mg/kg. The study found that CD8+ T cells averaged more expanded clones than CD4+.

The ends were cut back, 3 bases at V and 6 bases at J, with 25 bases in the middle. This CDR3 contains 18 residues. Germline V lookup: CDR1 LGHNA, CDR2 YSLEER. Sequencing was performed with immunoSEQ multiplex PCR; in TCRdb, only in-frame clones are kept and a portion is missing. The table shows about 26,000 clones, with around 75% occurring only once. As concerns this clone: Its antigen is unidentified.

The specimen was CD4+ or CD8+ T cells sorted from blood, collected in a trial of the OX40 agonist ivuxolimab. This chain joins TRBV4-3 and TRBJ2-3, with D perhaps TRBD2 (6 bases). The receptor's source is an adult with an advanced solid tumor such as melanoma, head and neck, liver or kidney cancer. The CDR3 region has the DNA TGCGCCAGCAGCCAGTTACGTGGACGGGACTGGGGGGTGGATACGCAGTATTTT. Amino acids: CASSQLRGRDWGVDTQYF.